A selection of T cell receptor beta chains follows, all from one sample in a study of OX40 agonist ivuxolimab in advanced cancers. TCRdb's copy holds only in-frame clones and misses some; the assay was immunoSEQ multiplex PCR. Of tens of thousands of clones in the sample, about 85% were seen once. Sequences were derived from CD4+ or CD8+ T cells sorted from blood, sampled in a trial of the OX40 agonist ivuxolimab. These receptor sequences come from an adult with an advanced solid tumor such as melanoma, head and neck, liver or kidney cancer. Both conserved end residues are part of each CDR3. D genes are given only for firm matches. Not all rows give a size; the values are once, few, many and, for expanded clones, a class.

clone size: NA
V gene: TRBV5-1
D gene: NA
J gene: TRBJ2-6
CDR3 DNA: TGCGCCAGCAGCCCGCCGCTCTCTGGGGCCAACGTCCTGACTTTC
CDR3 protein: CASSPPLSGANVLTF

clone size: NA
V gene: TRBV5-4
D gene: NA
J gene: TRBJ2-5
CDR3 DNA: TGTGCCGCATCCGGGGCGGGGAAAGAGACCCAGTACTTC
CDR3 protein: CAASGAGKETQYF

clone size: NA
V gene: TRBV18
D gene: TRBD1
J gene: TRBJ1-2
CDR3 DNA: TGTGCCAGCTCACTAGGTGGACAGGCCAACTATGGCTACACCTTC
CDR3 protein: CASSLGGQANYGYTF

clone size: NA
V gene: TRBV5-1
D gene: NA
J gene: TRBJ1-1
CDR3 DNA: TGCGCCAGCAGCTTGGAGGTTGCGCAGTTTAACACTGAAGCTTTCTTT
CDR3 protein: CASSLEVAQFNTEAFF

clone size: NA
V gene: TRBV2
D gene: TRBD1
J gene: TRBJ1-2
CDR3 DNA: TGTGCCAGCAGGCAACAGGGGGCGTGGGGCTACACCTTC
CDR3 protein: CASRQQGAWGYTF

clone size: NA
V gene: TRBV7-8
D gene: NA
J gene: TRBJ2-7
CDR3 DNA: TGTGCCAGCAGCTCCCAGAGGAAGGTTTCTGCCTACGAGCAGTACTTC
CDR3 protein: CASSSQRKVSAYEQYF

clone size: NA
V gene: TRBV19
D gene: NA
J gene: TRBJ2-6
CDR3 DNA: TGTGCCAGTAGGGAAACTGGGGCCAACGTCCTGACTTTC
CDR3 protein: CASRETGANVLTF

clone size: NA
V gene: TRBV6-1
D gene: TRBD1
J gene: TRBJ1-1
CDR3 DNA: TGTGCCAGCAGGGAGTCACAGGGGAATCCAGCTTTCTTT
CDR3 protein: CASRESQGNPAFF

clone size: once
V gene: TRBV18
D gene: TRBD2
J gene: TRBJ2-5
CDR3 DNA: TGTGCCAGCTCACCCGGGAGGGAGACCCAGTACTTC
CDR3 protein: CASSPGRETQYF

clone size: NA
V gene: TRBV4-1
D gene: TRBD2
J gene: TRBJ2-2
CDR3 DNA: TGCGCCAGCAGCCCGAGCGGGGGCACCGGGGAGCTGTTTTTT
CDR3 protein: CASSPSGGTGELFF

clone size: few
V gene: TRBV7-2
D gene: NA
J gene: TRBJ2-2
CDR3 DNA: TGTGCCAGCAGCTTATATGGTGGGGGGAACACCGGGGAGCTGTTTTTT
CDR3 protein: CASSLYGGGNTGELFF

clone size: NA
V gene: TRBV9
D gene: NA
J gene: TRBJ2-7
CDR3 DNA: TGTGCCAGCAGCGTAGCGGCGGGGTACGTTGACGAGCAGTACTTC
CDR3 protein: CASSVAAGYVDEQYF

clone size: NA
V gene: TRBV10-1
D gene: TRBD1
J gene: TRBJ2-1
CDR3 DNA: TGCGCCAGCAGTGTTAGGACAGGGGGTTTAAATGAGCAGTTCTTC
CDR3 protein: CASSVRTGGLNEQFF

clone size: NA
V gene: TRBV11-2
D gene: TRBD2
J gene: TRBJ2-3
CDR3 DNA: TGTGCCAGCAGCCCCCGACTAGCGGGGGGCCGCTCGGATACGCAGTATTTT
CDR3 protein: CASSPRLAGGRSDTQYF

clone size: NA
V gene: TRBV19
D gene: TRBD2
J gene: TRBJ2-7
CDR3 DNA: TGTGCCAGTAGTCCCCGGGGGGGAGGAAAATCTTCCTACGAGCAGTACTTC
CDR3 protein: CASSPRGGGKSSYEQYF

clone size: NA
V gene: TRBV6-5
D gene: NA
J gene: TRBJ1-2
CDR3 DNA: TGTGCCAGCAGTTACACCGGACAGCCTAACTATGGCTACACCTTC
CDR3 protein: CASSYTGQPNYGYTF

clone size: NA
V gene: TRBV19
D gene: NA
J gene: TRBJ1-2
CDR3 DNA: TGTGCCAGTAGTATCACAGGCGAAGCTAACTATGGCTACACCTTC
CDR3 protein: CASSITGEANYGYTF

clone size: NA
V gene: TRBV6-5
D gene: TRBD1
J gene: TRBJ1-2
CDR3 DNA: TGTGCCAGCAGGAGACAGGGAAGAAACTATGGCTACACCTTC
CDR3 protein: CASRRQGRNYGYTF

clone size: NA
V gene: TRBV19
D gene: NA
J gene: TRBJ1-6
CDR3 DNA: TGTGCCAGTAGTACTCAGGGGACCGATAATTCACCCCTCCACTTT
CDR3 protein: CASSTQGTDNSPLHF

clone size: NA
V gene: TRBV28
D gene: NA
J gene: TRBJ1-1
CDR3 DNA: TGTGCCAGCAGGTCCTCGGGACACTTCACCCCTGGTAGCACTGAAGCTTTCTTT
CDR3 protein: CASRSSGHFTPGSTEAFF

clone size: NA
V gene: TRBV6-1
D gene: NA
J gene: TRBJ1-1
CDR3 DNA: TGTGCCAGCAGTTGGGGGGGGCGGAACACTGAAGCTTTCTTT
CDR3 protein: CASSWGGRNTEAFF

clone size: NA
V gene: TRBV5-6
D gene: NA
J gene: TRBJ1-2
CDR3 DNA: TGTGCCAGCAGCTTGGGGGCTGACTATGGCTACACCTTC
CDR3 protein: CASSLGADYGYTF

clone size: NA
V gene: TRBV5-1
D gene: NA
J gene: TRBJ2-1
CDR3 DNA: TGCGCCAGCAGCTTTCCCGTCAGAGAGCAGTTCTTC
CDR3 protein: CASSFPVREQFF

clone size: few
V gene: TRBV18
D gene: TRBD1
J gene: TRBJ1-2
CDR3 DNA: TGTGCCAGCTCACCACCGACAGGGGGGTTCGGGGGCTACACCTTC
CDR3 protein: CASSPPTGGFGGYTF

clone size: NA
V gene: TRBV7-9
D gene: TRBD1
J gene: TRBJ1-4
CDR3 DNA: TGTGCCAGCAGCCCTCGACAGGGAACTAATGAAAAACTGTTTTTT
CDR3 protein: CASSPRQGTNEKLFF

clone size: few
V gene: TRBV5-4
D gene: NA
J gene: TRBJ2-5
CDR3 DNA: TGTGCCAGCAGCTTGCCTCAAGAGACCCAGTACTTC
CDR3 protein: CASSLPQETQYF

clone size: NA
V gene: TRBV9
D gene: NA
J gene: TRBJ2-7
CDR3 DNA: TGTGCCAGCAGCCCTCAGACGGGGTCCTACGAGCAGTACTTC
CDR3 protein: CASSPQTGSYEQYF

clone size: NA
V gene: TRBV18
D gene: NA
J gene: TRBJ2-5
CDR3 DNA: TGTGCCAGCTCCCGGACCGTGGGGGGATTCCAAGAGACCCAGTACTTC
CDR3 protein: CASSRTVGGFQETQYF

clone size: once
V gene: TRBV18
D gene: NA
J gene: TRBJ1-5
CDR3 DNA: TGTGCCAGCTCACCAAGACAGCTCGATAGCAATCAGCCCCAGCATTTT
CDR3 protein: CASSPRQLDSNQPQHF

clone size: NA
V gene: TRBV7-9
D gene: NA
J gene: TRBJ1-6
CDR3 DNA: TGTGCCAGCAGCTTAGGGGGGGGCAATTCACCCCTCCACTTT
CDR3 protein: CASSLGGGNSPLHF

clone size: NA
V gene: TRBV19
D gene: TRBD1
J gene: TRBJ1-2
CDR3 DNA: TGTGCCAGTAGTATAGGGTCCGGGACAGGGAACTATGGCTACACCTTC
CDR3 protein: CASSIGSGTGNYGYTF

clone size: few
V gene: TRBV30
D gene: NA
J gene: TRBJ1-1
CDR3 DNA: TGTGCCTGGAGTTCACAGGACAACACTGAAGCTTTCTTT
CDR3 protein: CAWSSQDNTEAFF

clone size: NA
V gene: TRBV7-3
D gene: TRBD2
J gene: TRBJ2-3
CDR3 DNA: TGTGCCAGCAGCTTAGGGGCGGGGGTCAACACAGATACGCAGTATTTT
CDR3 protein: CASSLGAGVNTDTQYF

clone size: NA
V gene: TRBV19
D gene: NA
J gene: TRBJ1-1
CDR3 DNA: TGTGCCAGTAGTATCTTTTTTCGGCCGAGAAACACTGAAGCTTTCTTT
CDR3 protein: CASSIFFRPRNTEAFF

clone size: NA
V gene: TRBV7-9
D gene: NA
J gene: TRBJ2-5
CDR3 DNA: TGTGCCAGCAGCTTAGCAGCCGTGACGGGAGAGACCCAGTACTTC
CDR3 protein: CASSLAAVTGETQYF

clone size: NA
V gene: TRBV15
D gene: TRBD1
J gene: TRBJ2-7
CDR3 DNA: TGTGCCACCAGCAGAGACAGGGGGATCAACGGGCAGTACTTC
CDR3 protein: CATSRDRGINGQYF

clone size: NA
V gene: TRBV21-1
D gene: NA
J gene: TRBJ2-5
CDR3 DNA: TGTGCCAGCAGCAAAGCGACAGGGGGCGTCAAAGAGACCCAGTACTTC
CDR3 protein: CASSKATGGVKETQYF

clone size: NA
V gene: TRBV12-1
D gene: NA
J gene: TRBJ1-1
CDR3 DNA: TGTGCCAGCAGCCCGGGGTCCTTGGCTGAAGCTTTCTTT
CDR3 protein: CASSPGSLAEAFF

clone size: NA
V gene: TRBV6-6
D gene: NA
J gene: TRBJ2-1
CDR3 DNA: TGTGCCAGCAGAAGACGGGGGCAGGGGTTCTACAATGAGCAGTTCTTC
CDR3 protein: CASRRRGQGFYNEQFF

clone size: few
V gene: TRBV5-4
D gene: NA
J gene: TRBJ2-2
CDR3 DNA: TGTGCCAGCAGCTTGGGGCAGGTGAACACCGGGGAGCTGTTTTTT
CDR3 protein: CASSLGQVNTGELFF

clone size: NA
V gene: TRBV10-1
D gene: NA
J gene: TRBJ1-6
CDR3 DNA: TGCGCCAGCGGCGAAAATATTGGGTCACCCCTCCACTTT
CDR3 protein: CASGENIGSPLHF

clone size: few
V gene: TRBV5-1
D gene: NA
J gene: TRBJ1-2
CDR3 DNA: TGCGCCAGCACCCCAGGTAACCTGGGGCACTATGGCTACACCTTC
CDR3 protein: CASTPGNLGHYGYTF

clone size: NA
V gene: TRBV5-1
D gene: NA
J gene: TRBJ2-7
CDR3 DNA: TGCGCCAGCAGCATCGCACACACCTACGAGCAGTACTTC
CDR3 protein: CASSIAHTYEQYF

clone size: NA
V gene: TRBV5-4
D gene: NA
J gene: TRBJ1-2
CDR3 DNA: TGTGCCAGCAGGTCCCAAGTAAGCAGTAACTATGGCTACACCTTC
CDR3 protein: CASRSQVSSNYGYTF